A single sample is the source of the 28 T cell receptor beta chains below, sequenced in a study of T-cell memory formation after mild COVID-19. TCRdb reanalysed the 5' RACE reads using MiXCR and keeps one entry per CDR3 protein. This table holds about 350,000 distinct CDR3 sequences, about an eighth found once. The source material was PBMCs or a T cell subset sorted from them (not recorded which). These receptors originate from a man aged 18 to 30 who had mild COVID-19 (a few samples of this study predate the infection). Cell type and time point are not known.

This clonotype has ten or more counts. The chain carries TRBV6-1 and TRBJ2-7; the match to TRBD2 covers 10 bases. The CDR3 extends over 14 amino acids. Trimming took 8 bases from V and 3 from J; bases not matched to a gene: 7. Germline CDR1 MNHNS, CDR2 SASEGT. The chain's CDR3 is CASVLAGGLYEQYF. In nucleotides, the CDR3 is TGTGCCAGCGTATTAGCGGGGGGCCTCTACGAGCAGTACTTC.

There are a few counts of this clonotype. The V gene is TRBV7-7, the J gene TRBJ2-7, with D possibly TRBD1 on 6 matching bases. In germline, CDR1 is SSHAT, CDR2 FNYEAQ (reference sequence). The V and J ends lost 3 bases and 7 bases respectively, with 13 bases between them. CDR3 length equals 13 residues. Here the CDR3 DNA reads TGTGCCAGCAGCTTTCGGGATCAGGGGGAGCAGTACTTC. Its protein product is CASSFRDQGEQYF. Using reference TRBV7-7 and TRBJ2-7 for the parts outside the CDR3, the full variable domain is GAGVSQSPRYKVTKRGQDVTLRCDPISSHATLYWYQQALGQGPEFLTYFNYEAQPDKSGLPSDRFSAERPEGSISTLTIQRTEQRDSAMYRCASSFRDQGEQYFGPGTRLTVT.

The sample holds many counts of this clonotype. The chain couples TRBV12-3 or TRBV12-4 to TRBJ2-5; perhaps TRBD2 as D (7 bases). This CDR3 region has 13 residues. V was clipped by 11 bases and J by 1 base, with 14 bases between them. This CDR3 reads CASRRGAQETQYF. CDR3 coding DNA: TGTGCCTCTAGACGGGGGGCCCAAGAGACCCAGTACTTC.

This clonotype was detected a few times. The genes are TRBV7-9 and TRBJ2-3; the match to TRBD2 covers 7 bases. The germline gives CDR1 SEHNR, CDR2 FQNEAQ (reference sequence). The trim removed 5 bases at V and 0 bases at J, leaving 5 bases unmatched. The CDR3 is 15 amino acids. This CDR3 reads CASSERGKSTDTQYF. CDR3 in DNA: TGTGCCAGCAGCGAGCGGGGTAAAAGCACAGATACGCAGTATTTT.

This clonotype was picked up a small number of times. The chain recombines TRBV6-1 with TRBJ2-7; either TRBD1 or TRBD2 may supply D (5 bases each). V dropped 1 base and J dropped 4 bases, with 14 bases sitting between them. The CDR3 loop spans 15 amino acids. Germline V gives CDR1 MNHNS, CDR2 SASEGT. The CDR3 here is CASSEDGTAIYEQYV. CDR3 DNA sequence: TGTGCCAGCAGTGAAGACGGGACCGCCATTTACGAGCAGTACGTC.

The rearrangement joins TRBV4-1 to TRBJ2-2; 7 positions agree with TRBD1. This CDR3 contains 15 residues. Per the germline V gene, CDR1 is MGHRA and CDR2 is YSYEKL. CDR3 in DNA: TGCGCAGCCAGGAGAGGGGGCGAGACTACCGGGGAGCTGTTTTTT. Protein product: CAARRGGETTGELFF.

The CDR3 DNA is TGTGCCAGCAGCTCTCGGGACAGGGATTACAACGAGCAGTACTTC. Translated, it gives CASSSRDRDYNEQYF. This chain links TRBV11-2 with TRBJ2-7; 9 bases align to TRBD1. From germline, CDR1 is SGHAT and CDR2 FQNNGV. Germline trimming cut 4 bases from V and 5 bases from J; bases unmatched to any gene: 9. The CDR3 has 15 amino acids.

This clonotype was seen a handful of times. J is TRBJ2-3 and V is TRBV28, with 9 bases lining up with TRBD1. The CDR3 totals 13 residues. The V and J ends lost 3 bases and 10 bases, in that order; junction bases with no gene match: 5. CDR1 is MDHEN, CDR2 SYDVKM, per germline. The CDR3 DNA follows: TGTGCCAGCAGTTTCTCGGGACAGGGAGCGCAGTATTTT. This translates into CASSFSGQGAQYF.

This chain connects TRBV12-3 or TRBV12-4 to TRBJ2-4; no clear D gene. V lost 3 bases and J 13 bases, leaving 19 bases between the germline ends. The CDR3 is made up of 14 amino acids. CDR3 nucleotides: TGTGCCAGCAGTTTTTTCTTAGAAAAAGAGCCCCAGTACTTC. Amino acids: CASSFFLEKEPQYF.

The chain employs TRBV12-3 or TRBV12-4 and TRBJ2-3; the match to TRBD2 covers 7 bases. The CDR3 contains 14 residues. Trimming cost V 2 bases and J 5 bases; bases outside gene matches: 4. This CDR3 reads CASSLSGVVDTQYF. CDR3 bases: TGTGCCAGCAGTTTAAGCGGGGTCGTAGATACGCAGTATTTT.

This clonotype was recorded a few times. The chain employs TRBV6-2 or TRBV6-3 and TRBJ1-5, with 7 bases aligning to TRBD1. The junction had 3 bases not matched to a gene; V was cut back by 7 bases and J by 0 bases. CDR3 size: 14 residues. CDR1 and CDR2 (germline): MNHEY, SVGEGT. The CDR3 protein is CASTGTDSNQPQHF. CDR3 DNA: TGTGCCAGCACCGGGACAGATAGCAATCAGCCCCAGCATTTT.

The V call is TRBV29-1, the J call TRBJ2-5; a weak D match, TRBD2 (5 bases). CDR3 length: 14 residues. In germline, CDR1 is SQVTM, CDR2 ANQGSEA. Trimming took off 5 bases at V and 5 bases at J, with 18 bases between the two ends. CDR3 protein: CSVKSRDRGETQYF. Written as DNA, the CDR3 is TGCAGCGTTAAAAGCCGCGATCGAGGGGAGACCCAGTACTTC.

The chain is built from TRBV12-3 or TRBV12-4 and TRBJ1-1; perhaps TRBD1 as D (5 bases). The CDR3 covers 13 residues. V was clipped by 6 bases and J by 3 bases, with 11 bases between them. The CDR3, as DNA: TGTGCCAGCAGCTCTGAGGGGTACACTGAAGCTTTCTTT. Translating gives CASSSEGYTEAFF.

This clonotype was detected only a few times. The rearrangement joins TRBV5-1 to TRBJ2-5; D is undetermined. Trimming removed 0 bases at V and 4 bases at J, with 16 bases between. The germline CDR1 and CDR2 sequences are SGHRS and YFSETQ. This CDR3 is 16 amino acids long. CDR3: CASSLGSPGARETQYF. CDR3 DNA sequence: TGCGCCAGCAGCTTGGGGTCCCCAGGCGCAAGAGAGACCCAGTACTTC.

This clonotype was counted ten times or more. This chain joins TRBV7-9 and TRBJ2-5; 7 bases line up with TRBD2. This CDR3 comprises 16 residues. V was pared by 1 base and J by 2 bases, with 7 bases of the junction left unmatched. The germline V gene encodes CDR1 SEHNR and CDR2 FQNEAQ (reference sequence). In nucleotides, the CDR3 is TGTGCCAGCAGCTTAGATGACGGCGGGGGTCAAGAGACCCAGTACTTC. This codes for CASSLDDGGGQETQYF. The variable domain in full, completed from reference TRBV7-9 and TRBJ2-5, reads DTGVSQNPRHKITKRGQNVTFRCDPISEHNRLYWYRQTLGQGPEFLTYFQNEAQLEKSRLLSDRFSAERPKGSFSTLEIQRTEQGDSAMYLCASSLDDGGGQETQYFGPGTRLLVL.

This clonotype has more than one count but fewer than ten. The genes are TRBV20-1 and TRBJ2-1; 8 bases fit TRBD2. The junction had 15 bases not matched to a gene; V was cut back by 1 base and J by 7 bases. The CDR3 extends over 17 amino acids. In germline, CDR1 is DFQATT, CDR2 SNEGSKA (reference sequence). This CDR3 reads CSARAPGGEGIGNEQFF. The CDR3 bases are TGCAGTGCTAGAGCCCCCGGGGGGGAGGGAATTGGGAATGAGCAGTTCTTC.

This clonotype was counted at least ten times. The rearrangement joins TRBV5-1 to TRBJ2-2; 9 nucleotides line up with TRBD1. Trimming cost V 2 bases and J 1 base; bases outside gene matches: 3. CDR1 is SGHRS and CDR2 is YFSETQ in the germline V gene. This CDR3 comprises 16 residues. The DNA for the CDR3 is TGCGCCAGCAGCTTTGGACAGGGGATGAACACCGGGGAGCTGTTTTTT. Translated: CASSFGQGMNTGELFF.

This clonotype was seen a few times. The chain links TRBV7-2 to TRBJ2-5; a possible D gene is TRBD2 (6 bases). Germline-derived CDR1 and CDR2 are SGHTA and FQGNSA. The CDR3 totals 16 residues. V lost 1 base and J 5 bases, leaving 17 bases between the germline ends. DNA for the CDR3: TGTGCCAGCAGCTTAGGAGTGGGGGGAACGTGGGAGACCCAGTACTTC. It codes for CASSLGVGGTWETQYF.

Only a few counts were recorded for this clonotype. The V call is TRBV7-2, the J call TRBJ1-4; D remains ambiguous. V was cut by 5 bases and J by 8 bases, with 21 bases left in between. The CDR3 totals 16 residues. Germline CDR1 reads SGHTA; CDR2 reads FQGNSA. DNA of the CDR3: TGTGCCAGCAGCACTCAATCCGGGTTTGGTAACGAAAAACTGTTTTTT. It specifies CASSTQSGFGNEKLFF.

The table lists this clonotype with a few counts. The rearrangement joins TRBV4-1 to TRBJ2-5, with TRBD2 matching over 8 bases. J was trimmed by 3 bases and V by 0 bases; bases with no gene match: 12. The CDR3 has 18 residues. The germline V gene encodes CDR1 MGHRA and CDR2 YSYEKL. CDR3 in DNA: TGCGCCAGCAGCCAAGATATGGCGGGGGGACCTCAAGAAGAGACCCAGTACTTC. It encodes CASSQDMAGGPQEETQYF.

J is TRBJ2-1 and V is TRBV18; D not certain. CDR3 size: 15 residues. Germline V gene lookup returns CDR1 KGHSH and CDR2 LQKENI. The V and J ends lost 2 bases and 0 bases respectively, with 8 bases between them. Here the CDR3 reads CASSPRPGSYNEQFF. The CDR3 DNA reads TGTGCCAGCTCACCAAGGCCAGGCTCCTACAATGAGCAGTTCTTC.

The chain carries TRBV18 and TRBJ2-1; D possibly corresponds to TRBD1 (6 bases). Germline CDR1 is KGHSH and CDR2 is LQKENI. V was cut by 3 bases and J by 5 bases, with 20 bases left in between. This CDR3 is 17 amino acids long. The CDR3 DNA reads TGTGCCAGCTCACCGGCTACTAGGGGGTTTAGGGACAATGAGCAGTTCTTC. It is translated as CASSPATRGFRDNEQFF.

This clonotype occurred many times. V and J are TRBV7-2 and TRBJ2-1; TRBD2 agrees at 12 bases. CDR1 is SGHTA, CDR2 FQGNSA, per germline. The CDR3 contains 15 residues. J lost 2 bases, V lost 4 bases, and 0 bases had no gene match. The CDR3 DNA sequence: TGTGCCAGCAGCTCTAGCGGGGGGGCCTACAATGAGCAGTTCTTC. This gives the protein CASSSSGGAYNEQFF.

This clonotype was found a few times. The V and J genes are TRBV7-3 and TRBJ1-6; 8 positions match TRBD1. V gave up 5 bases and J gave up 7 bases; unmatched junction bases: 4. There are 14 residues in the CDR3. Looked up from germline, CDR1 is SGHTA and CDR2 is FQGTGA. This chain's CDR3 is CASSQQGGNSPLHF. CDR3 bases: TGTGCCAGCAGCCAACAGGGGGGAAATTCACCCCTCCACTTT.

The rearrangement links TRBV28 to TRBJ2-1; 8 positions agree with TRBD2. In germline, CDR1 is MDHEN, CDR2 SYDVKM. The CDR3 sequence is 18 residues long. The V and J ends lost 5 bases and 2 bases, in that order; junction bases with no gene match: 14. CDR3 region: CASSGASGQSSPYNEQFF. CDR3 bases: TGTGCCAGCAGTGGCGCTAGCGGGCAGAGCTCGCCCTACAATGAGCAGTTCTTC.

This clonotype was found many times. The rearrangement joins TRBV12-3 or TRBV12-4 to TRBJ2-5; 10 nucleotides match TRBD2. The CDR3 runs to 16 residues. With 3 bases clipped from V and 2 bases from J, the junction kept 6 bases outside the gene matches. Written as DNA, the CDR3 is TGTGCCAGCAGTTTCGGGCTAGCGGGGGTTCAAGAGACCCAGTACTTC. Its protein product is CASSFGLAGVQETQYF.

This clonotype was picked up a small number of times. The chain uses TRBV21-1 and TRBJ2-1; the table's D gene call, TRBD2, was not cross checked with the DNA. TRBV21-1 is reported as a pseudogene. This CDR3 spans 14 amino acids. In DNA form, the CDR3 reads TGTGCCAGCAGCGCTCGGGGCCCATACAATGAGCAGTTCTTC. Translating it yields CASSARGPYNEQFF.

This clonotype was counted a few times. This chain uses TRBV7-2 with TRBJ1-2; TRBD1 agrees at 10 bases. V shed 6 bases, J shed 2 bases, and the junction held 6 bases outside the gene matches. This CDR3 has 15 residues. Germline CDR1 is SGHTA and CDR2 is FQGNSA. CDR3 DNA: TGTGCCAGCAGTACCCCGGGACAGGGGAACTATGGCTACACCTTC. Amino acid sequence: CASSTPGQGNYGYTF.